Below, 28 T cell receptor beta chains from the same sample are listed, as sequenced in a study of T-cell memory formation after mild COVID-19. TCRdb re-called the 5' RACE reads with MiXCR, one entry per CDR3 protein. The sample has 68,000 or so distinct CDR3 sequences; roughly a sixth are singletons. The material sequenced was PBMCs or a T cell subset sorted from them (not recorded which). Receptor source: an adult woman who had mild COVID-19 (a few samples of this study predate the infection). Cell type and time point are not known.

This clonotype was detected a few times. The chain combines TRBV6-5 with TRBJ2-7; maybe TRBD1 (6 bases). CDR1 MNHEY and CDR2 SVGAGI come from the germline V gene. Trimming stripped 8 bases from V and 2 bases from J, with 19 bases between. This CDR3 spans 15 amino acids. The CDR3: CASRPDRHGTYEQYF. DNA of the CDR3: TGTGCCAGCCGCCCCGACAGGCACGGGACCTACGAGCAGTACTTC.

As regards this clonotype: Germline and junction disagree at one end, which may indicate a read error. The chain links TRBV18 to TRBJ1-5; D gene ambiguous. Germline V gene sequence: CDR1 KGHSH, CDR2 LQKENI. CDR3 length: 15 amino acids. In DNA, the CDR3 is TGTGCCAGCTCACCAGGCTCGGGAAGCAATCAGCCCAAGCATTTT. Residues: CASSPGSGSNQPKHF.

This chain uses TRBV16 with TRBJ2-1, with a tentative D call TRBD1 (5 bases). Germline CDR1 KGHSY, CDR2 FQNENV. Trimming took 2 bases from V and 7 from J, leaving 12 bases between them. CDR3 length: 14 residues. In DNA form, the CDR3 reads TGTGCCAGCAGCCAAACTCAGGGTATGAATGAGCAGTTCTTC. It is translated as CASSQTQGMNEQFF.

V gene TRBV6-5 combines with J gene TRBJ2-1; D gene uncertain. The CDR3 is made up of 15 amino acids. Germline CDR1 MNHEY, CDR2 SVGAGI. Trimming shortened V by 5 bases and J by 5 bases, and 16 bases separated the two germline ends. The CDR3 bases are TGTGCCAGCAGTCGCTCGTGGAATAAGGACAATGAGCAGTTCTTC. Translated: CASSRSWNKDNEQFF.

In its sample, this clonotype was seen many times. This chain links TRBV6-4 with TRBJ2-3; D unclear. CDR1 MRHNA and CDR2 SNTAGT come from the germline V gene. The CDR3 runs 13 residues. Trimming removed 4 bases from V and 0 bases from J, with 5 bases in between. As DNA, the CDR3 is TGTGCCAGCAGTGGATCTAGCACAGATACGCAGTATTTT. Its protein product is CASSGSSTDTQYF.

V is TRBV10-3 and J is TRBJ1-2, with D perhaps TRBD1 (5 bases). Germline CDR1 is ENHRY and CDR2 is SYGVKD. V was trimmed by 5 bases and J by 3 bases, leaving 25 bases between them. The CDR3 sequence is 18 residues long. In DNA, the CDR3 is TGTGCCATCAGTCCTATCCCAACCAAGGACACAGTATACTATGGCTACACCTTC. It translates to CAISPIPTKDTVYYGYTF.

This clonotype has more than one count but fewer than ten. The chain combines TRBV11-2 with TRBJ2-7, with TRBD2 matching 12 bases. Germline loops: CDR1 SGHAT, CDR2 FQNNGV. With 0 bases clipped from V and 5 bases from J, the junction kept 5 bases outside the gene matches. The CDR3 is 16 residues long. The CDR3 loop is CASSLDGLAGPDEQYF. The CDR3 DNA sequence: TGTGCCAGCAGCTTAGATGGACTAGCGGGGCCGGACGAGCAGTACTTC.

This clonotype was detected only a few times. The chain is built from TRBV27 and TRBJ2-7; 7 bases are a match to TRBD1. This CDR3 has 17 amino acids. J gave up 5 bases and V 1 base, and 14 bases lay outside the gene matches. The germline V gene encodes CDR1 MNHEY and CDR2 SMNVEV (reference sequence). The CDR3 sequence: CASSLFRWDRGSHEQYF. CDR3 bases: TGTGCCAGCAGTTTATTTCGTTGGGACAGAGGTTCCCACGAGCAGTACTTC.

This clonotype was detected only a few times. The chain recombines TRBV3-1 with TRBJ2-5, with a weak D call TRBD2 (6 bases). CDR1 is LGHDT, CDR2 YNNKEL, per germline (reference sequence). V dropped 5 bases and J dropped 5 bases, with 18 bases sitting between them. The CDR3 is made up of 15 amino acids. The CDR3 loop is CASSGGTVMFETQYF. In DNA, the CDR3 is TGTGCCAGCAGCGGTGGGACTGTGATGTTCGAGACCCAGTACTTC.

The gene calls are TRBV20-1 and TRBJ2-1; 12 nucleotides line up with TRBD1. The germline V gene encodes CDR1 DFQATT and CDR2 SNEGSKA (reference sequence). V shed 3 bases and J 8 bases; nucleotides not matched to a gene: 5. CDR3 length: 14 residues. The CDR3 protein is CSASVGTGGHEQFF. CDR3 nucleotide sequence: TGCAGTGCTAGTGTAGGGACAGGGGGCCATGAGCAGTTCTTC.

This clonotype was observed a few times. The chain couples TRBV20-1 to TRBJ1-6; TRBD1 agrees at 8 bases. J gave up 7 bases and V 6 bases, and 8 bases lay outside the gene matches. The CDR3 runs to 14 residues. In germline, CDR1 is DFQATT, CDR2 SNEGSKA (reference sequence). The CDR3 here is CSAPGQGANSPLHF. As DNA, the CDR3 is TGCAGTGCCCCGGGGCAGGGGGCCAATTCACCCCTCCACTTT.

This clonotype was recorded a few times. The chain has TRBV7-9 and TRBJ2-1; tentative D call: TRBD1 (6 bases). The germline V and J ends were trimmed by 1 base and 8 bases, with 15 bases remaining between them. Germline V CDR1 and CDR2: SEHNR, FQNEAQ (reference sequence). The CDR3 is made up of 15 amino acids. The chain's CDR3 is CASSLGQGIWDEQFF. In nucleotides, the CDR3 is TGTGCCAGCAGCTTAGGTCAGGGGATCTGGGATGAGCAGTTCTTC.

The chain is built from TRBV12-3 or TRBV12-4 and TRBJ2-1; D possibly corresponds to TRBD1 (7 bases). Trimming cost V 7 bases and J 7 bases, with 14 bases left between them. The length of the CDR3 is 13 residues. CDR3 sequence: CASTPGGWNEQFF. For the CDR3, the DNA is TGTGCCAGCACCCCAGGGGGGTGGAATGAGCAGTTCTTC.

This clonotype appeared a few times. The chain links TRBV3-1 to TRBJ2-5; TRBD1 or TRBD2 may be the D gene (5 bases each). Germline V gene sequence: CDR1 LGHDT, CDR2 YNNKEL (reference sequence). There are 16 residues in the CDR3. Trimming removed 4 bases at V and 0 bases at J, with 15 bases between. CDR3 sequence reads: CASSPLMRGNQETQYF. As DNA, the CDR3 is TGTGCCAGCAGCCCCCTTATGAGGGGCAACCAAGAGACCCAGTACTTC.

The J gene is TRBJ2-1, the V gene TRBV7-8; 14 nucleotides line up with TRBD2. CDR1 is SGHVS and CDR2 is FQNEAQ in the germline V gene. J lost 7 bases, V lost 4 bases, and 12 bases had no gene match. This CDR3 has 18 residues. The CDR3, as DNA: TGTGCCAGCAGCTCCCAACGACTAGCGGGAGGGCTTAAAAATGAGCAGTTCTTC. It translates to CASSSQRLAGGLKNEQFF.

This clonotype has more than one count but fewer than ten. V usage is TRBV6-5 and J usage is TRBJ2-1, with 11 bases identical to TRBD2. Germline values: CDR1 MNHEY, CDR2 SVGAGI. The junction had 3 bases not matched to a gene; V was cut back by 5 bases and J by 3 bases. The CDR3 extends over 15 amino acids. This chain's CDR3 is CASSILAGDYNEQFF. The DNA for the CDR3 is TGTGCCAGCAGTATACTAGCGGGAGACTACAATGAGCAGTTCTTC.

This clonotype was detected only a few times. The V and J genes are TRBV4-1 and TRBJ1-1, with D possibly matching TRBD1 (5 bases). V lost 0 bases, J lost 3 bases, and 8 bases lay in between. This CDR3 region has 14 residues. The germline V gene has CDR1 MGHRA and CDR2 YSYEKL. The CDR3 protein is CASSQDREDTEAFF. The CDR3 DNA follows: TGCGCCAGCAGCCAAGACAGGGAGGACACTGAAGCTTTCTTT.

The chain links TRBV18 to TRBJ2-7; D remains ambiguous. The CDR3 totals 12 residues. With 2 bases removed from V and 3 bases from J, the gap between germline ends came to 5 bases. Germline V CDR1 and CDR2: KGHSH, LQKENI. Here the CDR3 DNA reads TGTGCCAGCTCACCAGGGTACTACGAGCAGTACTTC. It translates to CASSPGYYEQYF.

This clonotype was recorded many times. The rearrangement uses TRBV6-5 and TRBJ2-1, with D unresolved. V lost 2 bases and J lost 7, with 12 bases in between. Germline loops: CDR1 MNHEY, CDR2 SVGAGI. The CDR3 has 14 residues. The CDR3 bases are TGTGCCAGCAGTTACGAAGGAAGGTGGAATGAGCAGTTCTTC. It specifies CASSYEGRWNEQFF.

The chain employs TRBV6-1 and TRBJ2-4; D is unclear. CDR1 is MNHNS, CDR2 SASEGT, per germline. V dropped 1 base and J dropped 8 bases, with 9 bases sitting between them. The CDR3 is 13 amino acids. The CDR3 spells CASSEGTIYIQYF. The CDR3 DNA follows: TGTGCCAGCAGTGAAGGAACCATCTACATTCAGTACTTC.

The V call is TRBV29-1, the J call TRBJ1-6, with 7 bases matching TRBD1. Losses at the gene ends were 7 bases for V and 6 bases for J; bases not matched to a gene: 6. This CDR3 is 13 amino acids long. Germline CDR1 reads SQVTM; CDR2 reads ANQGSEA. The CDR3, as DNA: TGCAGCGCCATGACAGGGCCTAATTCACCCCTCCACTTT. Translated, it gives CSAMTGPNSPLHF.

This chain uses TRBV4-1 with TRBJ2-1; TRBD2 matches 11 bases. V lost 6 bases to trimming and J lost 5 bases; unmatched junction nucleotides: 9. The CDR3 consists of 16 residues. Germline V gene data show CDR1 as MGHRA and CDR2 as YSYEKL. The chain's CDR3 is CASSTRLAGLDNEQFF. CDR3 bases: TGCGCCAGCAGTACTAGACTAGCGGGATTGGACAATGAGCAGTTCTTC.

The chain carries TRBV11-1 and TRBJ2-7; 7 nucleotides match TRBD1. The CDR3 length is 15 residues. V lost 5 bases to trimming and J lost 4 bases; unmatched junction nucleotides: 11. Germline CDR1 SGHAT, CDR2 FQDESV (reference sequence). CDR3 sequence (DNA): TGTGCCAGCAGCGTTGAGACAGGGACGACTTACGAGCAGTACTTC. Residues: CASSVETGTTYEQYF.

This clonotype was detected only a few times. The chain joins TRBV3-1 to TRBJ2-7; TRBD1 might be the D (8 bases). The germline V gene has CDR1 LGHDT and CDR2 YNNKEL (reference sequence). CDR3 length equals 15 residues. Deletions cut 1 base from V and 4 bases from J, with 14 bases between. This CDR3 is CASSQAGQGGYEQYF. CDR3 DNA: TGTGCCAGCAGCCAAGCTGGACAGGGAGGGTACGAGCAGTACTTC.

This clonotype was seen more than once but under ten times. The V and J genes are TRBV15 and TRBJ2-1; perhaps TRBD1 as D (6 bases). Trimming took 0 bases from V and 0 from J, leaving 9 bases between them. The CDR3 is made up of 16 amino acids. Germline loops: CDR1 LNHNV, CDR2 YYDKDF (reference sequence). CDR3 sequence: CATSRDRDTSYNEQFF. The CDR3 DNA reads TGTGCCACCAGCAGAGATCGGGACACCTCCTACAATGAGCAGTTCTTC.

The chain recombines TRBV5-5 with TRBJ1-5; possible D gene TRBD1, 5 bases. Trimming pared 4 bases from V and 3 bases from J, leaving 11 bases between. The CDR3 totals 14 residues. Per germline, CDR1 SGHKS and CDR2 YYEKEE (reference sequence). The CDR3 bases are TGTGCCAGCAGCAAGTGGGGGGACAATCAGCCCCAGCATTTT. This gives the protein CASSKWGDNQPQHF. Together with reference TRBV5-5 and TRBJ1-5, the CDR3 gives the full variable domain: DAGVTQSPTHLIKTRGQQVTLRCSPISGHKSVSWYQQVLGQGPQFIFQYYEKEERGRGNFPDRFSARQFPNYSSELNVNALLLGDSALYLCASSKWGDNQPQHFGDGTRLSIL.

This clonotype has just a few counts. The chain uses TRBV7-6 and TRBJ1-1, with 10 bases lining up with TRBD1. This CDR3 has 17 residues. In germline, CDR1 is SGHVS, CDR2 FNYEAQ. The V and J ends lost 0 bases and 0 bases, in that order; junction bases with no gene match: 4. The chain's CDR3 is CASSLARTGGMNTEAFF. CDR3 DNA sequence: TGTGCCAGCAGCTTAGCCAGGACAGGGGGAATGAACACTGAAGCTTTCTTT.

This clonotype is deemed medium-sized. The rearrangement links TRBV5-5 to TRBJ2-7; TRBD1 aligns across 7 bases. Germline CDR1 SGHKS, CDR2 YYEKEE (reference sequence). V was clipped by 4 bases and J by 7 bases; unmatched bases: 8. The CDR3 runs 13 residues. In DNA form, the CDR3 reads TGTGCCAGCAGCCGAACTACAGGGGCAGAGCAGTACTTC. Its translation is CASSRTTGAEQYF. Filled out from reference TRBV5-5 and TRBJ2-7, the complete variable domain reads DAGVTQSPTHLIKTRGQQVTLRCSPISGHKSVSWYQQVLGQGPQFIFQYYEKEERGRGNFPDRFSARQFPNYSSELNVNALLLGDSALYLCASSRTTGAEQYFGPGTRLTVT.